This T cell receptor (beta chain) was captured in a study of blood T cell repertoires in COVID-19. Study overall: The origin of the acute and convalescent COVID-19 samples was the United States, Italy and Spain. The analysed material was cDNA or gDNA that came from T cells, B-cell-depleted T cells, or PBMCs.

Clones were sequenced by immunoSEQ multiplex PCR, and TCRdb holds only the in-frame ones, with some missing. The sample includes about 82,000 clones, around four fifths of them seen just once. CDR1 SGHDT and CDR2 YYEEEE come from the germline V gene. This CDR3 has 12 amino acids. The V gene lost 3 bases and the J gene lost 6 bases, with 10 bases spanning the gap. Material for sequencing was peripheral blood. The sequence came from an elderly man with active or convalescent COVID-19. V gene TRBV5-6 combines with J gene TRBJ2-7, with D hard to call. The CDR3 sequence: CASSSGRSEQYV. CDR3 DNA: TGTGCCAGCAGCTCCGGTAGATCCGAGCAGTACGTC.